Below are 27 T cell receptor beta chains sequenced from a single sample in a study of control samples from healthy donors and cancer patients. Here immunoSEQ multiplex PCR was the method, and the copy in TCRdb shows in-frame clones only, minus some. Of 100,000 to 150,000 clones in the sample, more than 75% were seen once. Sequenced material: blood. The receptors stem from a man between 60 and 70 years old in good health.

The rearrangement uses TRBV19 and TRBJ1-1; 7 bases are a match to TRBD1. The CDR3 loop spans 13 amino acids. The V and J ends lost 9 bases and 3 bases, in that order; junction bases with no gene match: 7. Germline CDR1 LNHDA, CDR2 SQIVND (reference sequence). The CDR3 nucleotides read TGTGCCAGCACGGGACAGTTCTACACTGAAGCTTTCTTT. Encoded protein: CASTGQFYTEAFF.

This clone appeared once. The chain uses TRBV24-1 and TRBJ2-5; 7 positions agree with TRBD2. Per the germline V gene, CDR1 is KGHDR and CDR2 is SFDVKD. The CDR3 extends over 16 amino acids. Trimming cost V 6 bases and J 4 bases; bases outside gene matches: 13. This CDR3 is CATSLGEGRVRETQYF. Here the CDR3 DNA reads TGTGCCACCAGTCTGGGGGAGGGCAGGGTAAGAGAGACCCAGTACTTC.

This rearrangement joins TRBV9 to TRBJ2-3, with 10 bases aligning to TRBD2. The germline gives CDR1 SGDLS, CDR2 YYNGEE. CDR3 length: 16 residues. With 0 bases clipped from V and 2 bases from J, the junction kept 3 bases outside the gene matches. CDR3 DNA sequence: TGTGCCAGCAGCGTAGAGAGCGGGGGGGCCACAGATACGCAGTATTTT. Amino acids: CASSVESGGATDTQYF.

This clone was picked up a small number of times. The chain carries TRBV10-3 and TRBJ1-1, with no clear D. Germline V gene sequence: CDR1 ENHRY, CDR2 SYGVKD. This CDR3 spans 13 amino acids. Trimming pared 4 bases from V and 3 bases from J, leaving 9 bases between. The DNA for the CDR3 is TGTGCCATCAGTGTTGGAACCTACACTGAAGCTTTCTTT. This sequence encodes CAISVGTYTEAFF.

The chain uses TRBV18 and TRBJ2-7, with a weak D call TRBD1 (5 bases). Germline CDR1 KGHSH, CDR2 LQKENI. This CDR3 region has 13 residues. V dropped 3 bases and J dropped 4 bases, with 10 bases sitting between them. For the CDR3, the DNA is TGTGCCAGCTCACCCGGACACTCTTACGAGCAGTACTTC. Translation: CASSPGHSYEQYF. The whole variable domain, remainder taken from reference TRBV18 and TRBJ2-7, is NAGVMQNPRHLVRRRGQEARLRCSPMKGHSHVYWYRQLPEEGLKFMVYLQKENIIDESGMPKERFSAEFPKEGPSILRIQQVVRGDSAAYFCASSPGHSYEQYFGPGTRLTVT.

V gene TRBV3-1 (or the pseudogene TRBV3-2) combines with J gene TRBJ2-3; D is ambiguous. Germline V gives CDR1 LGHDT, CDR2 YNNKEL (reference sequence). There are 14 residues in the CDR3. Trimming stripped 1 base from V and 6 bases from J, with 11 bases between. This CDR3 reads CASSQGSFGDTQYF. DNA of the CDR3: TGTGCCAGCAGCCAAGGGTCCTTTGGGGATACGCAGTATTTT.

This clone was observed a handful of times. The V and J genes are TRBV5-1 and TRBJ2-2, with D perhaps TRBD1 (6 bases). Germline V gene sequence: CDR1 SGHRS, CDR2 YFSETQ. The CDR3 is 17 residues long. Trimming cost V 0 bases and J 3 bases, with 15 bases left between them. The CDR3 DNA is TGCGCCAGCAGCTTGGGGACAGTGTTGGGGTACACCGGGGAGCTGTTTTTT. This gives the protein CASSLGTVLGYTGELFF.

The J gene is TRBJ2-3, the V gene TRBV18; D not resolved. Germline lookup yields CDR1 KGHSH and CDR2 LQKENI. The CDR3 is made up of 13 amino acids. V dropped 3 bases and J dropped 0 bases, with 4 bases sitting between them. CDR3 nucleotides: TGTGCCAGCTCACCGGCTAGCACAGATACGCAGTATTTT. It translates to CASSPASTDTQYF.

This clone was found once. This chain connects TRBV7-2 to TRBJ1-1; no reliable D call. This CDR3 region has 14 residues. V was shortened by 5 bases and J by 1 base, with 11 bases between the two germline ends. CDR1 and CDR2 (germline): SGHTA, FQGNSA. The CDR3 DNA reads as TGTGCCAGCAGCCCTAATACACCGAACACTGAAGCTTTCTTT. Its translation is CASSPNTPNTEAFF.

Concerning this clone: This same CDR3 is encoded by further DNA sequences in the sample. The genes are TRBV19 and TRBJ1-2; 11 bases are shared with TRBD1. V shed 6 bases, J shed 5 bases, and the junction held 5 bases outside the gene matches. CDR1 and CDR2 (germline): LNHDA, SQIVND (reference sequence). The CDR3 has 14 residues. In DNA, the CDR3 is TGTGCCAGTAGACGGACAGGGGGCAATTATGGCTACACCTTC. Its protein is CASRRTGGNYGYTF. The complete variable domain, with remaining parts taken from reference TRBV19 and TRBJ1-2, reads DGGITQSPKYLFRKEGQNVTLSCEQNLNHDAMYWYRQDPGQGLRLIYYSQIVNDFQKGDIAEGYSVSREKKESFPLTVTSAQKNPTAFYLCASRRTGGNYGYTFGSGTRLTVV.

The count of this clone is one. The V and J genes are TRBV27 and TRBJ1-5; D is uncertain. The CDR3 length is 12 residues. Deletions cut 7 bases from V and 6 bases from J, with 10 bases between. Germline CDR1 MNHEY, CDR2 SMNVEV (reference sequence). The CDR3 region is CASKRSGQPQHF. CDR3 in DNA: TGTGCCAGCAAAAGGTCGGGTCAGCCCCAGCATTTT.

A few counts support this clone. The same CDR3 arises from other DNA sequences in this sample as well. The rearrangement joins TRBV7-9 to TRBJ1-6, with TRBD1 matching 9 bases. CDR1 SEHNR and CDR2 FQNEAQ come from the germline V gene (reference sequence). The CDR3 spans 16 residues. V shed 4 bases, J shed 4 bases, and the junction held 5 bases outside the gene matches. Here the CDR3 reads CASSSGQGFYNSPLHF. Written as DNA, the CDR3 is TGTGCCAGCAGCTCAGGACAGGGGTTTTATAATTCACCCCTCCACTTT.

This clone has just one count. J is TRBJ1-5 and V is TRBV18; D perhaps matches TRBD1 (5 bases). V lost 0 bases, J lost 0 bases, and 15 bases lay in between. CDR1 is KGHSH and CDR2 is LQKENI in the germline V gene. The CDR3 is made up of 18 amino acids. The DNA of the CDR3 is TGTGCCAGCTCACCACCTCGTGCAGGACAACATAGCAATCAGCCCCAGCATTTT. It encodes CASSPPRAGQHSNQPQHF.

The CDR3 nucleotides are TGTGCCAGCAGCCACCTAGGGGGACAGGGGATGAACACTGAAGCTTTCTTT. Protein sequence: CASSHLGGQGMNTEAFF. The rearrangement joins TRBV7-2 to TRBJ1-1, with TRBD1 matching over 10 bases. The CDR3 sequence is 17 residues long. Trimming at V came to 5 bases and at J to 0 bases, leaving 9 bases not matched to a gene. Germline V CDR1 and CDR2: SGHTA, FQGNSA.

CDR3 sequence: CASRGQGMWDTQYF. DNA of the CDR3: TGTGCCAGCCGTGGACAGGGGATGTGGGATACGCAGTATTTT. The chain has TRBV2 and TRBJ2-3, with 9 bases that match TRBD1. The CDR3 is 14 amino acids. The ends lost 8 bases at V and 6 bases at J; junction bases unmatched: 9. Germline V lookup: CDR1 SNHLY, CDR2 FYNNEI.

This chain joins TRBV5-1 and TRBJ2-1; possible D gene TRBD1, 7 bases. Germline V gives CDR1 SGHRS, CDR2 YFSETQ. This CDR3 is 16 amino acids long. V was clipped by 0 bases and J by 5 bases, with 15 bases between them. CDR3: CASSLAQGGTHNEQFF. The CDR3 bases are TGCGCCAGCAGCTTGGCCCAGGGGGGAACCCACAATGAGCAGTTCTTC.

This clone has more than one count but fewer than ten. The same CDR3 also results from other DNA sequences found in this sample. The rearrangement uses TRBV6-5 and TRBJ1-4; D gene ambiguous. Trimming removed 6 bases from V and 0 bases from J, with 8 bases in between. Germline V gene data show CDR1 as MNHEY and CDR2 as SVGAGI. The CDR3 has 14 residues. The CDR3 DNA follows: TGTGCCAGCAGCCGCACCACAACTAATGAAAAACTGTTTTTT. Encoded protein: CASSRTTTNEKLFF.

The CDR3 bases are TGTGCCAGCAGTACGGCAGAGACCCAGTACTTC. Translation gives CASSTAETQYF. This chain connects TRBV6-6 to TRBJ2-5; D remains ambiguous. V gave up 5 bases and J gave up 4 bases, with 5 bases separating them. The CDR3 extends over 11 amino acids. The germline CDR1 and CDR2 sequences are MNHNY and SVGAGI (reference sequence).

CDR3 protein: CASSLLPHEQYF. CDR3 nucleotide sequence: TGCGCCAGCAGCTTGTTGCCCCACGAGCAGTACTTC. J is TRBJ2-7 and V is TRBV5-1; no firm D call. Trimming stripped 1 base from V and 5 bases from J, with 7 bases between. The CDR3 spans 12 residues. Per germline, CDR1 SGHRS and CDR2 YFSETQ.

This clone appeared a single time. CDR3 in amino acids: CASSNTGNSPLHF. The CDR3 nucleotides are TGTGCCAGCAGCAATACAGGGAATTCACCCCTCCACTTT. The chain uses TRBV13 and TRBJ1-6; D is perhaps TRBD1 (6 bases). The ends were cut back, 5 bases at V and 7 bases at J, with 9 bases in the middle. The CDR3 consists of 13 residues. CDR1 is PRHDT, CDR2 FYEKMQ, per germline (reference sequence).

This sequence joins TRBV3-1 (or the pseudogene TRBV3-2) and TRBJ2-3; 11 nucleotides match TRBD2. Trimming at V came to 4 bases and at J to 3 bases, leaving 6 bases not matched to a gene. The V gene's germline CDR1 is LGHDT and CDR2 YNNKEL (reference sequence). CDR3 length: 16 residues. The CDR3 DNA reads as TGTGCCAGCAGCCCCTCTAGCGGGGGGAGGACAGATACGCAGTATTTT. Translated: CASSPSSGGRTDTQYF.

The chain is built from TRBV19 and TRBJ1-1; 10 bases fit TRBD1. The CDR3 loop spans 16 amino acids. Germline V gives CDR1 LNHDA, CDR2 SQIVND (reference sequence). The junction had 7 bases not matched to a gene; V was cut back by 1 base and J by 5 bases. CDR3 bases: TGTGCCAGTAGTATAGTCTTCCGGGGACAGGGGACTGAAGCTTTCTTT. Its translation: CASSIVFRGQGTEAFF.

This clone has only a few counts. The J gene is TRBJ1-5, the V gene TRBV6-6, with a possible D match to TRBD1 (5 bases). Trimming took 6 bases from V and 3 from J, leaving 12 bases between them. In germline, CDR1 is MNHNY, CDR2 SVGAGI (reference sequence). The CDR3 loop spans 14 amino acids. The CDR3 spells CASSPGAPNQPQHF. Written as DNA, the CDR3 is TGTGCCAGCAGCCCCGGGGCACCCAATCAGCCCCAGCATTTT.

The chain combines TRBV3-1 (or the pseudogene TRBV3-2) with TRBJ1-2, with 9 bases that match TRBD1. This CDR3 has 18 amino acids. CDR1 and CDR2 from the germline V gene are LGHDT and YNNKEL (reference sequence). J gave up 4 bases and V 1 base, and 13 bases lay outside the gene matches. The CDR3 nucleotides are TGTGCCAGCAGCCAAGCACCCCCGGGACAGGGTCGGCTCTATGGCTACACCTTC. Protein product: CASSQAPPGQGRLYGYTF.

The chain uses TRBV9 and TRBJ2-3; 11 nucleotides match TRBD2. V lost 2 bases and J lost 6; bases outside the gene matches: 2. Germline V gene data show CDR1 as SGDLS and CDR2 as YYNGEE. The CDR3 is made up of 14 amino acids. This CDR3 is CASSVTSGADTQYF. As DNA, the CDR3 is TGTGCCAGCAGCGTGACTAGCGGGGCCGATACGCAGTATTTT.

This chain uses TRBV7-3 with TRBJ2-3, with D possibly TRBD2 on 6 matching bases. Germline V gene lookup returns CDR1 SGHTA and CDR2 FQGTGA. V was shortened by 4 bases and J by 3 bases, with 11 bases between the two germline ends. This CDR3 region has 14 residues. CDR3 protein: CASSSLAITDTQYF. The CDR3 bases are TGTGCCAGCAGCTCCCTAGCGATTACAGATACGCAGTATTTT.

This rearrangement joins TRBV7-2 to TRBJ2-1; 8 bases line up with TRBD2. Germline V gene sequence: CDR1 SGHTA, CDR2 FQGNSA. The CDR3 has 15 residues. Losses at the gene ends were 1 base for V and 13 bases for J; bases not matched to a gene: 12. The CDR3 is CASSLDGASGLGQFF. CDR3 bases: TGTGCCAGCAGCTTAGATGGGGCTAGCGGGTTGGGTCAGTTCTTC.